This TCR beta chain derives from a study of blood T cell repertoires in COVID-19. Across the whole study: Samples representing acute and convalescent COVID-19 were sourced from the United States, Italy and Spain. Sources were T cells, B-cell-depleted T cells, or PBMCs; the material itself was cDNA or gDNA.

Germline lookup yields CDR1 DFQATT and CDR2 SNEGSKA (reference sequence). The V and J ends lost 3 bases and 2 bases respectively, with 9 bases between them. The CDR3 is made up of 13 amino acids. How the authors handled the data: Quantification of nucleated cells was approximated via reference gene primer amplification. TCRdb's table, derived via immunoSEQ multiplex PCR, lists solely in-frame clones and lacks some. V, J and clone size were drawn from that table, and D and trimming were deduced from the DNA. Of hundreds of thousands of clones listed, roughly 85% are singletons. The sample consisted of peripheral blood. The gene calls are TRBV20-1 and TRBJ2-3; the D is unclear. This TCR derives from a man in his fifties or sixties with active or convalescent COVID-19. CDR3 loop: CSASVAATDTQYF. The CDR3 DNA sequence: TGCAGTGCTAGTGTCGCGGCCACAGATACGCAGTATTTT.